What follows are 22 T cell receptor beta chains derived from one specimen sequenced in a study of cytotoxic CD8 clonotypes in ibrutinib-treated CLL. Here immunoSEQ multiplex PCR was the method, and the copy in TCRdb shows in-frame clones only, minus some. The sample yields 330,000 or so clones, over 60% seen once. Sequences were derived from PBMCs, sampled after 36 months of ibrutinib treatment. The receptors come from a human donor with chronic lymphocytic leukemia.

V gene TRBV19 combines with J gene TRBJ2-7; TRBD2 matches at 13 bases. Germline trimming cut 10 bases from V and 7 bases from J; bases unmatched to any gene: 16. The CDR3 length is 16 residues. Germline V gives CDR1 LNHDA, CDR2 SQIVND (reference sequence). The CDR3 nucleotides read TGTGCCAACCCACCCGAACTAGCGGGAGGGTTATTGGAGCAGTACTTC. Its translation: CANPPELAGGLLEQYF.

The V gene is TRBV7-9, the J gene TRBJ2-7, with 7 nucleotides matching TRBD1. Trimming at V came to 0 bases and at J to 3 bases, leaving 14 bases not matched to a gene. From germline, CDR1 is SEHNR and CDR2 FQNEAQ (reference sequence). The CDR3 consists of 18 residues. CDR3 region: CASSLAASDRALGYEQYF. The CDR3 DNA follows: TGTGCCAGCAGCTTAGCGGCGTCCGACAGGGCCCTCGGCTACGAGCAGTACTTC. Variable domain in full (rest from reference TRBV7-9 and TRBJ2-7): DTGVSQNPRHKITKRGQNVTFRCDPISEHNRLYWYRQTLGQGPEFLTYFQNEAQLEKSRLLSDRFSAERPKGSFSTLEIQRTEQGDSAMYLCASSLAASDRALGYEQYFGPGTRLTVT.

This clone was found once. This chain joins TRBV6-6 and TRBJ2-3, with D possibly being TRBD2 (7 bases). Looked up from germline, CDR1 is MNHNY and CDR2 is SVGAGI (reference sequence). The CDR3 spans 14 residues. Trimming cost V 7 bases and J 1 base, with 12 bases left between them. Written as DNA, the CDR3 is TGTGCCAGCATGGGGGCGGGGGGCACAGATACGCAGTATTTT. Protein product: CASMGAGGTDTQYF.

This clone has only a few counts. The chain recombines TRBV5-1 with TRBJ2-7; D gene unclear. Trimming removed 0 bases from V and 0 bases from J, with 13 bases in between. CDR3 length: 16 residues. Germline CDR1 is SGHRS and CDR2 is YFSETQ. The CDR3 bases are TGCGCCAGCAGCTTGGACGGCCCATCCCACTCCTACGAGCAGTACTTC. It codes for CASSLDGPSHSYEQYF.

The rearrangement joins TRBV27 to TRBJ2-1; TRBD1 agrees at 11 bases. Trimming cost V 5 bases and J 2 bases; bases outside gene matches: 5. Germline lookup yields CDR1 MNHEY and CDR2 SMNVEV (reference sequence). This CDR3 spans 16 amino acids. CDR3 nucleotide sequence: TGTGCCAGCAGTCCCATGGGACAGGGGGCCTACAATGAGCAGTTCTTC. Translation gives CASSPMGQGAYNEQFF.

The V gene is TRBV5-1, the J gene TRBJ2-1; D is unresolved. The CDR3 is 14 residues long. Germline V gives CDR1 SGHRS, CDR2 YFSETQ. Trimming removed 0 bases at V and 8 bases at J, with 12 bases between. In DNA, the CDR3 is TGCGCCAGCAGCTTGGGGCTGCCACACGATGAGCAGTTCTTC. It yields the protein CASSLGLPHDEQFF.

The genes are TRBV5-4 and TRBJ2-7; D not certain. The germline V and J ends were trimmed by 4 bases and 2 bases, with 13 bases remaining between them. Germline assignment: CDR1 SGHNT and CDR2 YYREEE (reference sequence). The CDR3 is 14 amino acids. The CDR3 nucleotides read TGTGCCAGCAGCCCCCGCCCGGTTACCTACGAGCAGTACTTC. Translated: CASSPRPVTYEQYF.

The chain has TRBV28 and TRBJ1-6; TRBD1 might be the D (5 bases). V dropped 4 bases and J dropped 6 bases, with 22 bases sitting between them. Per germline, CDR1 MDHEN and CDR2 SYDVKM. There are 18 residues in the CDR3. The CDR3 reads CASSSPGTGKTFNSPLHF. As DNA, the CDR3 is TGTGCCAGCAGTTCCCCCGGGACGGGAAAAACTTTTAATTCACCCCTCCACTTT.

CDR3 loop: CASSQDTSLWGSEAFF. The CDR3 coding sequence is TGTGCCAGCAGCCAAGATACGTCCCTATGGGGGTCTGAAGCTTTCTTT. This chain joins TRBV14 and TRBJ1-1, with D possibly being TRBD1 (5 bases). This CDR3 region has 16 residues. Trimming took off 0 bases at V and 6 bases at J, with 17 bases between the two ends. Germline V gene sequence: CDR1 SGHDN, CDR2 FVKESK.

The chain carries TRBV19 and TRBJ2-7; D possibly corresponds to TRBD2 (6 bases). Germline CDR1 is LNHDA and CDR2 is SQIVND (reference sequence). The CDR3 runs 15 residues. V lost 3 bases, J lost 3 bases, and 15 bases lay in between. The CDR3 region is CASSIVQEGGYEQYF. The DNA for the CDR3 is TGTGCCAGTAGTATTGTTCAGGAGGGAGGCTACGAGCAGTACTTC.

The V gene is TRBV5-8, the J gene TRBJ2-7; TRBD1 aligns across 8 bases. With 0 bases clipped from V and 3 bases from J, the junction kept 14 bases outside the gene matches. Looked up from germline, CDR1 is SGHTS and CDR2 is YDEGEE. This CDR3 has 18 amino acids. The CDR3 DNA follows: TGTGCCAGCAGCTTGGATCGAGGCACAGGGGGTAAGGGCTACGAGCAGTACTTC. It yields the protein CASSLDRGTGGKGYEQYF.

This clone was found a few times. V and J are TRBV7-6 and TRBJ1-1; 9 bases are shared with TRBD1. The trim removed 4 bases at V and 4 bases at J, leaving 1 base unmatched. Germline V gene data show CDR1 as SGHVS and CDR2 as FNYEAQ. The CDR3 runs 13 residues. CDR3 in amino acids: CASSSDRGTEAFF. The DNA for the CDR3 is TGTGCCAGCAGCTCGGACAGGGGCACTGAAGCTTTCTTT.

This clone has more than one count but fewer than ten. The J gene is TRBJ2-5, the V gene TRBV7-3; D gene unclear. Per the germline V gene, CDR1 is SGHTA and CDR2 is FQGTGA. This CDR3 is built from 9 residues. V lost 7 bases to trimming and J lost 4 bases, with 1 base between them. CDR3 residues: CASTETQYF. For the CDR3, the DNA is TGTGCCAGCACAGAGACCCAGTACTTC.

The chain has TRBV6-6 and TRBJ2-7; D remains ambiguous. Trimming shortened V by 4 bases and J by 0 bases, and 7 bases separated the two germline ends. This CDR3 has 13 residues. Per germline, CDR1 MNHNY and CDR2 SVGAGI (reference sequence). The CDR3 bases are TGTGCCAGCAGTTTTGGACCCTCCTACGAGCAGTACTTC. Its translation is CASSFGPSYEQYF.

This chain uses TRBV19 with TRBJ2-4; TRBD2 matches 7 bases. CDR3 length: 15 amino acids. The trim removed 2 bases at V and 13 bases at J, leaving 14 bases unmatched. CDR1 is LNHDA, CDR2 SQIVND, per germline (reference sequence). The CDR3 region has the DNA TGTGCCAGTAGTATATTAAGCGGACTAGGATCCACACAGTACTTC. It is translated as CASSILSGLGSTQYF.

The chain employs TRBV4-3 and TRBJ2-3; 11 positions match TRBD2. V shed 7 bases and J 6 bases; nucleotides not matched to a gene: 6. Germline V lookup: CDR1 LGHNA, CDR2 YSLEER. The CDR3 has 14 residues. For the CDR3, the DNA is TGCGCCAGCAAACTAGCGGGAGTAGGGGATACGCAGTATTTT. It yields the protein CASKLAGVGDTQYF.

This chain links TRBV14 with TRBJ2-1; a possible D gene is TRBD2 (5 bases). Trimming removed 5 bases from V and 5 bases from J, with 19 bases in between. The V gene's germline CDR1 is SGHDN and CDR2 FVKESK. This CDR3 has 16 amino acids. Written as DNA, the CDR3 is TGTGCCAGCAGCTCTCTCGGCCAGCGGTATGACAATGAGCAGTTCTTC. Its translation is CASSSLGQRYDNEQFF.

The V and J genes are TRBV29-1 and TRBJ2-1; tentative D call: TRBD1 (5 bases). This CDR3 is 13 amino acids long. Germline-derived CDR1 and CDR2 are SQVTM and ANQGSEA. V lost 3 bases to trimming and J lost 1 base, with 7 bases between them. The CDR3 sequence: CSVEGRSYNEQFF. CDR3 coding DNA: TGCAGCGTTGAGGGGCGGTCCTACAATGAGCAGTTCTTC.

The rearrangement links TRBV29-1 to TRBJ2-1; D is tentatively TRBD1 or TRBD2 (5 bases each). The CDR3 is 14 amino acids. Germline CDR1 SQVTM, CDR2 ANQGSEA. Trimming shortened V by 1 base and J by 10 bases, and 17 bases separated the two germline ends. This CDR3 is CSVEVGVFSQEQFF. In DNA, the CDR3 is TGCAGCGTTGAAGTGGGGGTTTTCAGCCAGGAGCAGTTCTTC.

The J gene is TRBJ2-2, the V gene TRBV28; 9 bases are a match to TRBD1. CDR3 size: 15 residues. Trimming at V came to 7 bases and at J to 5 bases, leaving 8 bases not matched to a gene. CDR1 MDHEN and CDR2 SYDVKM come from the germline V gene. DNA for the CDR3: TGTGCCAGCACCTGGGACAGGGAGATAACCGGGGAGCTGTTTTTT. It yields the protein CASTWDREITGELFF. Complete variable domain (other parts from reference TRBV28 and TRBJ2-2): DVKVTQSSRYLVKRTGEKVFLECVQDMDHENMFWYRQDPGLGLRLIYFSYDVKMKEKGDIPEGYSVSREKKERFSLILESASTNQTSMYLCASTWDREITGELFFGEGSRLTVL.

CDR3 DNA: TGTGCCAGCAGTTTAAGGTCTTGGGGCCAGCCCCAGCATTTT. Amino acids: CASSLRSWGQPQHF. The chain uses TRBV28 and TRBJ1-5, with D perhaps TRBD1 (5 bases). This CDR3 contains 14 residues. Germline CDR1 is MDHEN and CDR2 is SYDVKM. The V gene lost 2 bases and the J gene lost 7 bases, with 12 bases spanning the gap.

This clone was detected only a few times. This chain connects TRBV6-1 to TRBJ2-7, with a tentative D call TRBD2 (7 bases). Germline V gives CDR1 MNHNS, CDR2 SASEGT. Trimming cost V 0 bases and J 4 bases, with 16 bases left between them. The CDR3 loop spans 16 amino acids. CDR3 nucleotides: TGTGCCAGCAGTGAAGCGCTGGGGGGGGGCATATACGAGCAGTACTTC. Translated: CASSEALGGGIYEQYF.